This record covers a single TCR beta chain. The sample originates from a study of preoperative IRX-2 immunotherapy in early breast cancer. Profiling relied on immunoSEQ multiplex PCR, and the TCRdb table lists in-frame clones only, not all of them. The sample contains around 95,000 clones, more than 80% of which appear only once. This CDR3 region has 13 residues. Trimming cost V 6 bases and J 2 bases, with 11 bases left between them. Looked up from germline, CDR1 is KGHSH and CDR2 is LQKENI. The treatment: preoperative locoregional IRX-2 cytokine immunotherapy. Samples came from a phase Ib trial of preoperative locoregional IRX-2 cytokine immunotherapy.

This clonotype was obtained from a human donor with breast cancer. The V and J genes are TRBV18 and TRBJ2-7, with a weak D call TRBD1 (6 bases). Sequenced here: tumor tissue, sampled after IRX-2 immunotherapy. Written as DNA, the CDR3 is TGTGCCAGCTCCCGGACAGAGACCTACGAGCAGTACTTC. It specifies CASSRTETYEQYF.